These 32 T cell receptor beta chains were all obtained from the same sample, sequenced in a study of cytomegalovirus exposure and HLA in healthy donors. The study ran its PCR with 60 Vbeta and 13 Jbeta primers. The data were produced by immunoSEQ multiplex PCR, yet TCRdb's version contains in-frame clones alone and is incomplete. In the table there are 130,000 to 150,000 clones, approximately 82% of which are singletons. Sequencing was performed on PBMCs. These receptors came from a woman aged 55-75 years in good health and CMV-seropositive.

This clone was observed a single time. The genes are TRBV6-6 and TRBJ2-5; 7 bases are a match to TRBD1. Germline V lookup: CDR1 MNHNY, CDR2 SVGAGI (reference sequence). V was pared by 6 bases and J by 4 bases, with 5 bases of the junction left unmatched. The length of the CDR3 is 13 residues. CDR3 loop: CASRRQGTETQYF. In nucleotides, the CDR3 is TGTGCCAGCAGGCGACAGGGAACAGAGACCCAGTACTTC.

The chain has TRBV1 and TRBJ2-3; TRBD2, the table's D call, lacks a check against the DNA. TRBV1 is a recognized pseudogene. This CDR3 has 15 residues. The DNA of the CDR3 is TGCACCAGGGTACTAGCGGGAAATAGCACAGATACGCAGTATTTT. It translates to CTRVLAGNSTDTQYF.

The chain combines TRBV7-3 with TRBJ2-5; D is undetermined. Germline lookup yields CDR1 SGHTA and CDR2 FQGTGA. The CDR3 is 13 residues long. V was pared by 5 bases and J by 5 bases, with 12 bases between. The CDR3 here is CASSPTLRETQYF. CDR3 coding DNA: TGTGCCAGCAGCCCGACTCTAAGGGAGACCCAGTACTTC.

The rearrangement joins TRBV5-1 to TRBJ2-2; 7 bases align to TRBD1. The CDR3 runs to 16 residues. Germline assignment: CDR1 SGHRS and CDR2 YFSETQ. After removal of 5 bases from V and 7 bases from J, the junction contained 14 bases not matched to a gene. In nucleotides, the CDR3 is TGCGCCAGCAGTTATGAGGCAAAGGGGGCCGTCGGGGAGCTGTTTTTT. Amino acids: CASSYEAKGAVGELFF.

J is TRBJ2-2 and V is TRBV6-1; 10 bases align to TRBD2. Germline V gene data show CDR1 as MNHNS and CDR2 as SASEGT. V was pared by 4 bases and J by 3 bases, with 5 bases of the junction left unmatched. This CDR3 has 16 residues. CDR3 DNA: TGTGCCAGCAGTGCTCTAGCGGGAGAAGACACCGGGGAGCTGTTTTTT. This gives the protein CASSALAGEDTGELFF.

The chain is built from TRBV2 and TRBJ2-1; D unresolved. The CDR3 consists of 14 residues. With 7 bases removed from V and 4 bases from J, the gap between germline ends came to 14 bases. Germline V gene lookup returns CDR1 SNHLY and CDR2 FYNNEI. CDR3 DNA sequence: TGTGCCAGCACCGGAAACTTAGCATACAATGAGCAGTTCTTC. This codes for CASTGNLAYNEQFF.

A word on this clone: No conserved phenylalanine or tryptophan ends this CDR3, so it is likely a read error. V usage is TRBV4-3 and J usage is TRBJ1-2, with 9 bases matching TRBD1. The length of the CDR3 is 18 residues. V lost 1 base to trimming and J lost 0 bases; unmatched junction nucleotides: 9. The germline CDR1 and CDR2 sequences are LGHNA and YSLEER. DNA of the CDR3: TGCGCCAGCAGCCAAGGAGAACAGGGGGCCTCCCCTAACTATGGCTACACCCTC. It specifies CASSQGEQGASPNYGYTL.

The chain carries TRBV7-2 and TRBJ2-3; possibly TRBD1 for D (5 bases). The CDR3 extends over 12 amino acids. V was shortened by 5 bases and J by 5 bases, with 8 bases between the two germline ends. Looked up from germline, CDR1 is SGHTA and CDR2 is FQGNSA. CDR3 nucleotide sequence: TGTGCCAGCAGCCGACAGAGAGATACGCAGTATTTT. This gives the protein CASSRQRDTQYF.

The chain has TRBV7-2 and TRBJ1-5, with D possibly being TRBD1 (5 bases). Germline V lookup: CDR1 SGHTA, CDR2 FQGNSA. The CDR3 contains 17 residues. Trimming shortened V by 5 bases and J by 3 bases, and 20 bases separated the two germline ends. The CDR3 region is CASSPRVQGFINQPQHF. Written as DNA, the CDR3 is TGTGCCAGCAGCCCCCGGGTCCAGGGATTTATCAATCAGCCCCAGCATTTT.

This chain joins TRBV7-8 and TRBJ1-1, with D possibly matching TRBD1 (5 bases). Trimming took 10 bases from V and 4 from J, leaving 19 bases between them. CDR3 length equals 14 residues. CDR1 and CDR2 (germline): SGHVS, FQNEAQ. The CDR3 DNA sequence: TGTGCCACCAAGCTTACGACAGAGAGCACTGAAGCTTTCTTT. As protein: CATKLTTESTEAFF.

The chain couples TRBV12-5 to TRBJ2-5; 8 nucleotides agree with TRBD1. Germline loops: CDR1 LGHNT, CDR2 FRNRAP. The CDR3 extends over 15 amino acids. V gave up 5 bases and J gave up 5 bases; unmatched junction bases: 10. CDR3: CASGPGQGLDETQYF. For the CDR3, the DNA is TGTGCTAGTGGTCCAGGACAGGGTTTAGATGAGACCCAGTACTTC.

The chain employs TRBV5-1 and TRBJ2-7; TRBD1 agrees at 12 bases. V trimming: 0 bases; J trimming: 7 bases; junction bases outside the gene matches: 11. Germline CDR1 and CDR2: SGHRS and YFSETQ. The CDR3 spans 17 residues. Written as DNA, the CDR3 is TGCGCCAGCAGCTTGGGCCCAGGGGGACAGGGGGCGAGAGAGCAGTACTTC. Translated: CASSLGPGGQGAREQYF.

There are a few counts of this clone. In DNA, the CDR3 is TGTGCCAGCTCATCGGGACAGGCCTCCTACGAGCAGTACTTC. It is translated as CASSSGQASYEQYF. This chain joins TRBV18 and TRBJ2-7; 8 positions agree with TRBD1. Germline CDR1 is KGHSH and CDR2 is LQKENI. The V and J ends lost 5 bases and 0 bases, in that order; junction bases with no gene match: 3. The CDR3 extends over 14 amino acids.

In its sample, this clone was seen once. The V call is TRBV7-2, the J call TRBJ2-2, with D tentatively TRBD2 (5 bases). Germline loops: CDR1 SGHTA, CDR2 FQGNSA. V was shortened by 5 bases and J by 2 bases, with 12 bases between the two germline ends. The CDR3 has 15 amino acids. Here the CDR3 DNA reads TGTGCCAGCAGCCCCGGGGTAGAAAACACCGGGGAGCTGTTTTTT. It yields the protein CASSPGVENTGELFF.

V is TRBV15 and J is TRBJ2-5; 9 bases fit TRBD2. The CDR3 is made up of 15 amino acids. The germline CDR1 and CDR2 sequences are LNHNV and YYDKDF (reference sequence). After removal of 3 bases from V and 4 bases from J, the junction contained 6 bases not matched to a gene. CDR3 bases: TGTGCCACCAGCAGCCCGGGACTAGCTCTAGAGACCCAGTACTTC. Its protein is CATSSPGLALETQYF.

This chain links TRBV7-2 with TRBJ2-3, with 10 positions matching TRBD1. V gave up 6 bases and J gave up 1 base; unmatched junction bases: 10. The CDR3 runs to 17 residues. Germline V gives CDR1 SGHTA, CDR2 FQGNSA. CDR3 amino acids: CASRRDRGMIGTDTQYF. The CDR3 region has the DNA TGTGCCAGCAGGCGGGACAGGGGAATGATTGGCACAGATACGCAGTATTTT.

V and J are TRBV18 and TRBJ2-2; maybe TRBD1 (5 bases). CDR3 length equals 17 residues. V lost 0 bases to trimming and J lost 6 bases, with 17 bases between them. Germline CDR1 is KGHSH and CDR2 is LQKENI. CDR3 bases: TGTGCCAGCTCACCACCGGGGCCCCAAATCCATCCCGGGGAGCTGTTTTTT. This codes for CASSPPGPQIHPGELFF.

This clone was picked up a small number of times. The chain couples TRBV19 to TRBJ1-5; D remains unclear. CDR3 size: 13 residues. Germline V gene data show CDR1 as LNHDA and CDR2 as SQIVND (reference sequence). Deletions cut 3 bases from V and 5 bases from J, with 8 bases between. CDR3 protein: CASSIQTHQPQHF. As DNA, the CDR3 is TGTGCCAGTAGTATTCAGACTCATCAGCCCCAGCATTTT.

There are a few counts of this clone. This chain uses TRBV11-2 with TRBJ2-5, with 7 bases lining up with TRBD2. With V trimmed by 1 base and J by 5 bases, 1 base remained unmatched. Germline CDR1 reads SGHAT; CDR2 reads FQNNGV. The CDR3 runs 13 residues. CDR3 sequence (DNA): TGTGCCAGCAGCTTAGGGGAGGGTGAGACCCAGTACTTC. As protein: CASSLGEGETQYF.

CDR3 in amino acids: CASSPTGTIQPQHF. CDR3 DNA: TGTGCCAGCTCACCAACCGGGACAATCCAGCCCCAGCATTTT. This sequence joins TRBV18 and TRBJ1-5; tentative D call: TRBD1 (6 bases). The V and J ends lost 2 bases and 7 bases respectively, with 12 bases between them. Germline-derived CDR1 and CDR2 are KGHSH and LQKENI. CDR3 length equals 14 residues.

Here the CDR3 reads CASSPLEGYTF. DNA for the CDR3: TGTGCCAGCTCACCACTAGAAGGCTACACCTTC. V and J are TRBV18 and TRBJ1-2; D ambiguous. Deletions cut 1 base from V and 8 bases from J, with 5 bases between. The V gene's germline CDR1 is KGHSH and CDR2 LQKENI. The CDR3 is 11 residues long.

In this sample, this clone turned up a few times. The chain links TRBV30 to TRBJ1-4; the match to TRBD1 covers 10 bases. Germline CDR1 GTSNPN, CDR2 SVGIG (reference sequence). After removal of 8 bases from V and 7 bases from J, the junction contained 4 bases not matched to a gene. This CDR3 region has 12 residues. The DNA of the CDR3 is TGTGCCCTGGGACAGGGGCGTGAAAAACTGTTTTTT. Translated: CALGQGREKLFF.

The chain is built from TRBV5-4 and TRBJ2-1; 9 nucleotides line up with TRBD2. The CDR3 consists of 20 residues. Germline assignment: CDR1 SGHNT and CDR2 YYREEE (reference sequence). V shed 2 bases, J shed 5 bases, and the junction held 20 bases outside the gene matches. CDR3 in DNA: TGTGCCAGCAGCTTCAAAATCGGAACTAGCGGGCCTCAAGGCCACAATGAGCAGTTCTTC. This sequence encodes CASSFKIGTSGPQGHNEQFF. Supplemented by reference TRBV5-4 and TRBJ2-1, the full variable domain reads ETGVTQSPTHLIKTRGQQVTLRCSSQSGHNTVSWYQQALGQGPQFIFQYYREEENGRGNFPPRFSGLQFPNYSSELNVNALELDDSALYLCASSFKIGTSGPQGHNEQFFGPGTRLTVL.

The chain recombines TRBV5-1 with TRBJ1-2, with TRBD1 as a possible D gene (5 bases). This CDR3 region has 16 residues. The V gene lost 0 bases and the J gene lost 4 bases, with 16 bases spanning the gap. Germline V gives CDR1 SGHRS, CDR2 YFSETQ. The CDR3 is CASSLGQGVMVYGYTF. CDR3 DNA: TGCGCCAGCAGCTTGGGCCAGGGCGTAATGGTCTATGGCTACACCTTC.

The genes are TRBV10-3 and TRBJ2-7; TRBD1 might be the D (6 bases). V lost 10 bases and J 5 bases, leaving 12 bases between the germline ends. Germline lookup yields CDR1 ENHRY and CDR2 SYGVKD. The CDR3 is made up of 11 amino acids. The CDR3 region is CATYQGNEQYF. Written as DNA, the CDR3 is TGTGCCACCTACCAGGGGAACGAGCAGTACTTC.

This chain connects TRBV7-9 to TRBJ2-1; D remains unclear. V lost 2 bases, J lost 6 bases, and 2 bases lay in between. Looked up from germline, CDR1 is SEHNR and CDR2 is FQNEAQ (reference sequence). This CDR3 has 11 amino acids. The CDR3 region has the DNA TGTGCCAGCAGCTTACTCAATGAGCAGTTCTTC. It translates to CASSLLNEQFF.

The V call is TRBV5-1, the J call TRBJ2-2, with TRBD1 matching 8 bases. Germline assignment: CDR1 SGHRS and CDR2 YFSETQ. V lost 4 bases and J lost 6; bases outside the gene matches: 11. This CDR3 has 16 residues. In nucleotides, the CDR3 is TGCGCCAGCAGCGGTGGGACAGGAGCCCTTCCCGGGGAGCTGTTTTTT. Translated: CASSGGTGALPGELFF.

The chain couples TRBV30 to TRBJ2-7; D is perhaps TRBD1 (5 bases). CDR1 is GTSNPN, CDR2 SVGIG, per germline (reference sequence). The V and J ends lost 5 bases and 4 bases respectively, with 18 bases between them. The CDR3 is 14 residues long. CDR3 DNA sequence: TGTGCCTGGGGACCCGACAGTCGCCCTTACGAGCAGTACTTC. It encodes CAWGPDSRPYEQYF.

This clone was observed a single time. This rearrangement joins TRBV2 to TRBJ2-2, with 7 bases that match TRBD2. The CDR3 is 16 amino acids. In germline, CDR1 is SNHLY, CDR2 FYNNEI. The V segment lost 2 bases and the J segment 6 bases; nucleotides outside the gene matches: 9. CDR3 in DNA: TGTGCCAGCAGTGAAACGAAGGGAGGGCCCGCCGGGGAGCTGTTTTTT. It encodes CASSETKGGPAGELFF.

This rearrangement joins TRBV19 to TRBJ1-1; D gene ambiguous. V shed 1 base and J shed 2 bases, with 8 bases lying between them. The CDR3 runs 14 residues. Looked up from germline, CDR1 is LNHDA and CDR2 is SQIVND (reference sequence). The CDR3 DNA follows: TGTGCCAGTAGTATAGTTTCAGGAAACACTGAAGCTTTCTTT. Translating it yields CASSIVSGNTEAFF.

The CDR3 is CASSGDRGPDTQYF. CDR3 DNA: TGTGCCAGCAGTGGAGACAGGGGGCCAGATACGCAGTATTTT. The genes are TRBV28 and TRBJ2-3; the match to TRBD1 covers 10 bases. Germline CDR1 is MDHEN and CDR2 is SYDVKM. This CDR3 contains 14 residues. With 5 bases clipped from V and 4 bases from J, the junction kept 3 bases outside the gene matches. Variable domain in full (rest from reference TRBV28 and TRBJ2-3): DVKVTQSSRYLVKRTGEKVFLECVQDMDHENMFWYRQDPGLGLRLIYFSYDVKMKEKGDIPEGYSVSREKKERFSLILESASTNQTSMYLCASSGDRGPDTQYFGPGTRLTVL.

The V and J genes are TRBV6-1 and TRBJ1-3, with TRBD1 as a possible D gene (5 bases). Germline V CDR1 and CDR2: MNHNS, SASEGT. The CDR3 is 14 amino acids. V lost 4 bases and J 5 bases, leaving 12 bases between the germline ends. CDR3 in DNA: TGTGCCAGCAGTGCGGGGGATCCAAGAAACACCATATATTTT. This translates into CASSAGDPRNTIYF.